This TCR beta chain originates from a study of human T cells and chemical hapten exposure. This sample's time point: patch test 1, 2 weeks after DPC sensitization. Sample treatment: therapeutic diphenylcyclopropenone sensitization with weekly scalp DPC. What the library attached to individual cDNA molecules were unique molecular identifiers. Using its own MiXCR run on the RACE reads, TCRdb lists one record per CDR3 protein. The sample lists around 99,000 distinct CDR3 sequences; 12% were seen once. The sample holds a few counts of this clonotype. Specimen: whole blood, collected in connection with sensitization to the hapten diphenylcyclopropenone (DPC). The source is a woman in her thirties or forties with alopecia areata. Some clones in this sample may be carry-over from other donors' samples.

DNA for the CDR3: TGTGCCAGCAGTTACGGAGACCTCGCAGCCAAAAACATTCAGTACTTC. It is translated as CASSYGDLAAKNIQYF. The chain uses TRBV6-6 and TRBJ2-4; no firm D call. The CDR3 is made up of 16 amino acids. CDR1 is MNHNY, CDR2 SVGAGI, per germline (reference sequence). V lost 2 bases and J 0 bases, leaving 11 bases between the germline ends.